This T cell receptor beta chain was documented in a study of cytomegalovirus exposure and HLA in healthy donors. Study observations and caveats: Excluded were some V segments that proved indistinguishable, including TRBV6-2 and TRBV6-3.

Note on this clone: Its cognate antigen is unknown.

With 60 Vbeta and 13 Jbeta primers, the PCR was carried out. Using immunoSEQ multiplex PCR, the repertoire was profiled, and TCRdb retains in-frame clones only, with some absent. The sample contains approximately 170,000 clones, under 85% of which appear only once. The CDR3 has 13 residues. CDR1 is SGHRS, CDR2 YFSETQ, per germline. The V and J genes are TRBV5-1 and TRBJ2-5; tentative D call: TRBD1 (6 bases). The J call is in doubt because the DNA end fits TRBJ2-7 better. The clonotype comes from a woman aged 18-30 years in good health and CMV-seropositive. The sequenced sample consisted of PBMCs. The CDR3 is CASSLGTAREQYF. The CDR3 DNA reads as TGCGCCAGCAGCTTGGGGACAGCCCGCGAGCAGTACTTC.